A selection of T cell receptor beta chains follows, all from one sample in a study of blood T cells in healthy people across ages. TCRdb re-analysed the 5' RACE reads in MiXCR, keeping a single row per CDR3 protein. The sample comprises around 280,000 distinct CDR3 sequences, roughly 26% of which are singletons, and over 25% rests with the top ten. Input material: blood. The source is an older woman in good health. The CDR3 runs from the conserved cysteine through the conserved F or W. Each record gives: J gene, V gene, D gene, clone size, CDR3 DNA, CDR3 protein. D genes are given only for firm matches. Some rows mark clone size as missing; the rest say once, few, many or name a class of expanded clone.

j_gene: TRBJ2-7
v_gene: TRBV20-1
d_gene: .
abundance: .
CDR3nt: TGCAGTGCTCAGTACGACGAGCAGTACTTC
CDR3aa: CSAQYDEQYF

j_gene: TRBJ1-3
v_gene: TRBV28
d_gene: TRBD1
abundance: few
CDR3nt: TGTGCCAGCAGTTTAAAGGGGGCGGTGGCTGGAAACACCATATATTTT
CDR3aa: CASSLKGAVAGNTIYF

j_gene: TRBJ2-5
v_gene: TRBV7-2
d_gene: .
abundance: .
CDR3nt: TGTGCCAGCAGCCTGTTCGCAAGGTACCAAGAGACCCAGTACTTC
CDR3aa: CASSLFARYQETQYF

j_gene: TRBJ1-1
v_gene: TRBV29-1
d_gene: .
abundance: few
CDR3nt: TGCAGCGTTGATGCTTTAGGGGGAGGGACTGAAGCTTTCTTT
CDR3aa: CSVDALGGGTEAFF

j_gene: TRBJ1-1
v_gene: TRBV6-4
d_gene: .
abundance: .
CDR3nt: TGTGCCAGCAGTGAGTCGGCTGACATCCACACTGAAGCTTTCTTT
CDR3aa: CASSESADIHTEAFF

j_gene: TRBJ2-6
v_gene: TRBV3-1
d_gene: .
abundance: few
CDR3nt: TGTGCCAGCAGCCAAGGCAGGGCTGGGGCCAACGTCCTGACTTTC
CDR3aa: CASSQGRAGANVLTF

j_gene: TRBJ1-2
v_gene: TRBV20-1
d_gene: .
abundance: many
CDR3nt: TGCAGTGCTAGTTCTATAGGGGGGGCGCAGGGGTACACCTTC
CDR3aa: CSASSIGGAQGYTF

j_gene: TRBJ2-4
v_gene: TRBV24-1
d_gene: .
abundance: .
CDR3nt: TGTGCCACCAGTGATTTGTTCGCTGTGGGGGGTATAAACATTCAGTACTTC
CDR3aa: CATSDLFAVGGINIQYF

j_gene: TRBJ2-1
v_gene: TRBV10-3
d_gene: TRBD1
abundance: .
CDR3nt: TGTGCCACCTCGGGGGACAGGGGGTTCTCCTACAATGAGCAGTTCTTC
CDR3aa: CATSGDRGFSYNEQFF

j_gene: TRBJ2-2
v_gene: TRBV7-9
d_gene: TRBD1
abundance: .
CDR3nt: TGTGCCAGCGGCTTACAGGGGCTGAACACCGGGGAGCTGTTTTTT
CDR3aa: CASGLQGLNTGELFF

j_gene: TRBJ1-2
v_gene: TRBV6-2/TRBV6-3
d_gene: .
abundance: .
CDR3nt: TGTGCCAGCAGTTATAGGCAGGACTATGGCTACACCTTC
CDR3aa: CASSYRQDYGYTF

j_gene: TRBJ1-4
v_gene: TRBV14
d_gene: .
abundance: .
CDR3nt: TGTGCCAGCAGCCAAGTCGCAACTAATGAAAAACTGTTTTTT
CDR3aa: CASSQVATNEKLFF

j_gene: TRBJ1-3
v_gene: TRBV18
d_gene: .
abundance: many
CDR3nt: TGTGCCAGCTCACCAGATCAGTTCCCTGGAAACACCATATATTTT
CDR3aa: CASSPDQFPGNTIYF

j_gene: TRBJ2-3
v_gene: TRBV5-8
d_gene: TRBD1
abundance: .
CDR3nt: TGTGCCAGCAGCCCCGGGACAGGGTATCCGGGCACAGATACGCAGTATTTT
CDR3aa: CASSPGTGYPGTDTQYF

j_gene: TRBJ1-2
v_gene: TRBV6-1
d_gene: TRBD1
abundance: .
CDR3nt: TGTGCCAGCAGTGGAGACAGGGGGCGCGAGAATGGCTACACCTTC
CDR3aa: CASSGDRGRENGYTF

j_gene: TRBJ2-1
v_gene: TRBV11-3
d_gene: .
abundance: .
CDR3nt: TGTGCCAGCAGCCCCCATGGGGTCGGGTACAATGAGCAGTTCTTC
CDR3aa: CASSPHGVGYNEQFF

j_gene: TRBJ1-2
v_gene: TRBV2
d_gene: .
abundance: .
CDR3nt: TGTGCCAGCAGTGAAACAGTCTATGGCTACACCTTC
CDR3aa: CASSETVYGYTF

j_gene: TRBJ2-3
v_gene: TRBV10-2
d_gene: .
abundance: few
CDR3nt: TGCGCCAGCAGTGAGAGGTCCGCGAGGACAGATACGCAGTATTTT
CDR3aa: CASSERSARTDTQYF

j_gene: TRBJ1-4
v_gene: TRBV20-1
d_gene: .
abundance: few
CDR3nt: TGCAGTGCTAGCAAGAGGTTTGGAGAAAAACTGTTTTTT
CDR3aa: CSASKRFGEKLFF

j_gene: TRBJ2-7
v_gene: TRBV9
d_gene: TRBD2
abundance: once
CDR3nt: TGTGCCAGCAGCGTAGATCCCGGACTAGCGGGAGGGCTTTCCTACGAGCAGTACTTC
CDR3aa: CASSVDPGLAGGLSYEQYF

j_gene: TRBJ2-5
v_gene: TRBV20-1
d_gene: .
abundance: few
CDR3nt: TGCAGTGCTAGAGATGGGAGGAAAGAGACCCAGTACTTC
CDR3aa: CSARDGRKETQYF

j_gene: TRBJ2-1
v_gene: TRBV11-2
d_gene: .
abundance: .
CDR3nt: TGTGCCAGCAGCTTAAAAGTAGGCTTCTTGAGGGAGCAGTTCTTC
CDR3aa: CASSLKVGFLREQFF

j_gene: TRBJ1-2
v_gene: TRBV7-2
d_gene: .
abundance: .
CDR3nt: TGTGCCAGCAACCACGGGATGGGGTACTATGGCTACACCTTC
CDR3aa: CASNHGMGYYGYTF

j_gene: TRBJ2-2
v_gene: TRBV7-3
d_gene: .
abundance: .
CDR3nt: TGTGCCAGCAGCTTAACGTTGCACGGGGAGCTGTTTTTT
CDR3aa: CASSLTLHGELFF